This is a list of T cell receptor beta chains from one sample in a study of early T cells in non-severe SARS-CoV-2 infection. TCRdb redid the calling of the 5' RACE reads with MiXCR, one entry per CDR3 protein. The sample carries tens of thousands of distinct CDR3 sequences, roughly a tenth recorded once. Material: whole blood, obtained at baseline. The receptors were sampled from an adult who was a healthcare worker with PCR-confirmed SARS-CoV-2 infection or an uninfected control (not recorded which). CDR3s include the opening cysteine and the closing phenylalanine or tryptophan. D genes are given only for firm matches. Expanded clones are given a class, and other clones once, few, many or no size at all.

V	J	size	D	DNA	CDR3
TRBV20-1	TRBJ1-4	many	-	TGCAGTGCTAGACGCGAAGAGAATGAAAAACTGTTTTTT	CSARREENEKLFF
TRBV6-6	TRBJ2-7	few	TRBD1	TGTGCCAGCAGTTACGACAGGGGGCTTAGGGAGCAGTACTTC	CASSYDRGLREQYF
TRBV4-1	TRBJ2-1	many	-	TGCGCCAGCAGCCAAGAGGGGGGACCCAGCTCCTACAATGAGCAGTTCTTC	CASSQEGGPSSYNEQFF
TRBV7-2	TRBJ2-7	-	-	TGTGCCAGCAGCTTAGGACAAGGTCAATCCTACGAGCAGTACTTC	CASSLGQGQSYEQYF
TRBV7-6	TRBJ1-4	few	-	TGTGCCAGCAGCACCGAATTAGAAAGGGAAAAAAAACTGTTTTTT	CASSTELEREKKLFF
TRBV18	TRBJ2-6	many	-	TGTGCCAGCTCACCTGGGGCCAACGTCCTGACTTTC	CASSPGANVLTF
TRBV7-3	TRBJ2-3	-	-	TGTGCCAGCAGCACCCAGGGTAGAGGTGCGACAGATACGCAGTATTTT	CASSTQGRGATDTQYF
TRBV28	TRBJ1-1	many	-	TGTGCCAGCAGTTTTTCGCTGGCTGAAGCTTTCTTT	CASSFSLAEAFF
TRBV20-1	TRBJ2-2	many	-	TGCAGTGCTAGTCCGGGGGCAAGGAGCGGGGAGCTGTTTTTT	CSASPGARSGELFF
TRBV2	TRBJ2-1	few	TRBD2	TGTGCCAGCAGGGTGGGACTAGCGGCCAATGAGCAGTTCTTC	CASRVGLAANEQFF
TRBV5-5	TRBJ2-3	few	TRBD2	TGTGCCAGCAGTCGCGGGGGGGCAGTGAACACAGATACGCAGTATTTT	CASSRGGAVNTDTQYF
TRBV20-1	TRBJ1-1	once	-	TGCAGTGCTCCCGACCTCCACAGACTGAACACTGAAGCTTTCTTT	CSAPDLHRLNTEAFF
TRBV7-9	TRBJ1-6	few	-	TGTGCCAGCAGCTTAGAAGCGGGAGCTTCACCCCTCCACTTT	CASSLEAGASPLHF
TRBV30	TRBJ2-6	few	-	TGTGCCTGGAGCGAAGGGGGCTCTGGGGCCAACGTCCTGACTTTC	CAWSEGGSGANVLTF
TRBV19	TRBJ2-6	few	-	TGTGCCAGTAGCTCTGGGGCCAACGTCCTGACTTTC	CASSSGANVLTF
TRBV3-1	TRBJ1-5	many	-	TGTGCCAGCAGCCACGCGGGCGGGCCCCAGCATTTT	CASSHAGGPQHF
TRBV4-3	TRBJ2-7	-	-	TGCGCCAGCAGCCAAGAAAATGTGGGGTCTGACGAGCAGTACTTC	CASSQENVGSDEQYF
TRBV11-2	TRBJ2-2	many	-	TGTGCCAGCAGCTTAGCTCGCGGGGACACCGGGGAGCTGTTTTTT	CASSLARGDTGELFF
TRBV12-3/TRBV12-4	TRBJ2-3	-	TRBD2	TGTGCCAGCAGTTTTACAGCGGGGCCAGATACGCAGTATTTT	CASSFTAGPDTQYF
TRBV4-3	TRBJ2-6	few	-	TGCGCCAGCAGCCAAGCAGGGCATGGGGCCAACGTCCTGACTTTC	CASSQAGHGANVLTF
TRBV4-3	TRBJ1-2	-	-	TGCGCCAGCAGCCAAGAGGCAGGCGACATCTATGGCTACACCTTC	CASSQEAGDIYGYTF
TRBV30	TRBJ1-6	many	-	TGTGCCTGGAGTGTAGCAGGGAATAATTCACCCCTCCACTTT	CAWSVAGNNSPLHF
TRBV4-3	TRBJ1-1	many	-	TGCGCCAGCAGCCAACGGGGGACTGAAGCTTTCTTT	CASSQRGTEAFF
TRBV19	TRBJ2-7	many	-	TGTGCCAGTAGTATGGGAAAGGGGGAGCAGTACTTC	CASSMGKGEQYF
TRBV28	TRBJ2-1	few	-	TGTGCCAGCAGCTACCCGCAGGGATCCCACAATGAGCAGTTCTTC	CASSYPQGSHNEQFF
TRBV11-2	TRBJ2-7	-	-	TGTGCCAGCAGCTTACCCGGGGAGCAGTACTTC	CASSLPGEQYF
TRBV20-1	TRBJ2-3	-	TRBD2	TGCAGTGCTATCGAGCGGGGTGTCACAGATACGCAGTATTTT	CSAIERGVTDTQYF